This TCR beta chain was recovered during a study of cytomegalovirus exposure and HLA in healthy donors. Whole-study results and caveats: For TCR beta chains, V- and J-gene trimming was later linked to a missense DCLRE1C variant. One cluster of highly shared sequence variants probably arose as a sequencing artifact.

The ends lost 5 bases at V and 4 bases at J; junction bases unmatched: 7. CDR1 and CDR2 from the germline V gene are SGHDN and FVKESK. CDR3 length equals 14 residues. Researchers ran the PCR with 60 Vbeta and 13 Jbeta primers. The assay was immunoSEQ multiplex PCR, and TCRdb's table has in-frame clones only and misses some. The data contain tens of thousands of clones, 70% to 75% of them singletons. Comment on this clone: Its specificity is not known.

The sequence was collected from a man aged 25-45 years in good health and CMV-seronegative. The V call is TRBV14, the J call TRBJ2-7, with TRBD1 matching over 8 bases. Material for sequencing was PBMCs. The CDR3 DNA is TGTGCCAGCAGCTCCGGGACAGGCCTTTACGAGCAGTACTTC. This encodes CASSSGTGLYEQYF.